These T cell receptor beta chains were read from a single sample in a study of T cells after yellow fever vaccination. In TCRdb, the 5' RACE reads were re-called with MiXCR into one record per CDR3 protein. The sample contains tens of thousands of distinct CDR3 sequences, approximately 6.9% of which appear only once. Here the sequenced sample was CD8+ T cells sorted from PBMCs, taken around 5 days after the first yellow fever vaccination. Receptors were obtained from a man between 18 and 35 years old who received the YFV17D yellow fever vaccine. CDR3s include the opening cysteine and the closing phenylalanine or tryptophan. Each record gives: V gene, J gene, D gene, clone size, CDR3 protein, CDR3 DNA. D genes are given only for firm matches. Clone size, where shown, is once, few, many, or a class for clones that have expanded.

V gene: TRBV27
J gene: TRBJ1-1
D gene: -
clone size: few
CDR3 protein: CASSFNSNTEAFF
CDR3 DNA: TGTGCCAGCAGTTTCAACAGCAACACTGAAGCTTTCTTT

V gene: TRBV19
J gene: TRBJ1-5
D gene: -
clone size: -
CDR3 protein: CASSMMDSGQPQHF
CDR3 DNA: TGTGCCAGTAGTATGATGGACAGCGGTCAGCCCCAGCATTTT

V gene: TRBV7-8
J gene: TRBJ2-1
D gene: -
clone size: -
CDR3 protein: CASSQRAGSSYNEQFF
CDR3 DNA: TGTGCCAGCAGCCAACGCGCAGGGAGCTCCTACAATGAGCAGTTCTTC

V gene: TRBV9
J gene: TRBJ2-7
D gene: -
clone size: -
CDR3 protein: CASSGEGYEQYF
CDR3 DNA: TGTGCCAGCAGCGGGGAAGGATACGAGCAGTACTTC

V gene: TRBV7-9
J gene: TRBJ2-2
D gene: -
clone size: many
CDR3 protein: CASTPPPGTEGELFF
CDR3 DNA: TGTGCCAGCACCCCACCTCCAGGGACTGAGGGGGAGCTGTTTTTT

V gene: TRBV12-3/TRBV12-4
J gene: TRBJ2-3
D gene: TRBD2
clone size: many
CDR3 protein: CASSSLELAGGLTQYF
CDR3 DNA: TGTGCCAGCAGTTCCCTCGAGCTAGCGGGGGGTCTCACGCAGTATTTT

V gene: TRBV4-1
J gene: TRBJ2-5
D gene: TRBD1
clone size: few
CDR3 protein: CASSHLAGAGGGETQYF
CDR3 DNA: TGCGCCAGCAGCCACCTCGCCGGTGCAGGGGGCGGTGAGACCCAGTACTTC

V gene: TRBV4-3
J gene: TRBJ2-3
D gene: TRBD2
clone size: many
CDR3 protein: CASSQNLAGGADTQYF
CDR3 DNA: TGCGCCAGCAGCCAAAATCTAGCGGGGGGGGCAGATACGCAGTATTTT

V gene: TRBV7-9
J gene: TRBJ2-7
D gene: -
clone size: -
CDR3 protein: CASSSWTATYEQYF
CDR3 DNA: TGTGCCAGCAGCTCTTGGACTGCTACCTACGAGCAGTACTTC

V gene: TRBV9
J gene: TRBJ2-3
D gene: -
clone size: many
CDR3 protein: CASSVEGRAGWDTQYF
CDR3 DNA: TGTGCCAGCAGCGTAGAGGGCCGAGCAGGATGGGATACGCAGTATTTT

V gene: TRBV11-2
J gene: TRBJ2-7
D gene: -
clone size: few
CDR3 protein: CASSFGPVSYEQYF
CDR3 DNA: TGTGCCAGCAGCTTTGGACCGGTCTCCTACGAGCAGTACTTC

V gene: TRBV28
J gene: TRBJ2-1
D gene: -
clone size: -
CDR3 protein: CASSPADYFYEQFF
CDR3 DNA: TGTGCCAGCAGCCCTGCCGACTATTTTTATGAGCAGTTCTTC

V gene: TRBV7-2
J gene: TRBJ2-7
D gene: -
clone size: many
CDR3 protein: CASSLAGTQYEQYF
CDR3 DNA: TGTGCCAGCAGCTTAGCCGGGACACAATACGAGCAGTACTTC

V gene: TRBV28
J gene: TRBJ1-5
D gene: -
clone size: many
CDR3 protein: CASTLGAQPQHF
CDR3 DNA: TGTGCCAGCACCCTAGGCGCCCAGCCCCAGCATTTT

V gene: TRBV4-3
J gene: TRBJ1-1
D gene: -
clone size: few
CDR3 protein: CASSQVQGGEAFF
CDR3 DNA: TGCGCCAGCAGCCAAGTACAGGGCGGCGAAGCTTTCTTT

V gene: TRBV10-2
J gene: TRBJ1-2
D gene: -
clone size: many
CDR3 protein: CASSENPRTNWGYTF
CDR3 DNA: TGCGCCAGCAGTGAGAATCCCCGGACCAATTGGGGCTACACCTTC

V gene: TRBV6-5
J gene: TRBJ2-5
D gene: -
clone size: -
CDR3 protein: CASSYSQRVETQYF
CDR3 DNA: TGTGCCAGCAGTTACTCGCAGAGAGTTGAGACCCAGTACTTC

V gene: TRBV6-1
J gene: TRBJ2-1
D gene: TRBD2
clone size: -
CDR3 protein: CATKKTKGLADEQFF
CDR3 DNA: TGTGCCACCAAGAAAACAAAGGGACTAGCAGATGAGCAGTTCTTC

V gene: TRBV7-2
J gene: TRBJ2-1
D gene: TRBD2
clone size: many
CDR3 protein: CASSLVSPSGGRKSSYNEQFF
CDR3 DNA: TGTGCCAGCAGCTTGGTCTCCCCCAGCGGGGGCCGTAAGAGCTCCTACAATGAGCAGTTCTTC

V gene: TRBV6-4
J gene: TRBJ2-1
D gene: TRBD2
clone size: few
CDR3 protein: CASSDSGGYNEQFF
CDR3 DNA: TGTGCCAGCAGTGACAGCGGGGGTTACAATGAGCAGTTCTTC

V gene: TRBV19
J gene: TRBJ2-3
D gene: -
clone size: -
CDR3 protein: CASSDSGDTQYF
CDR3 DNA: TGTGCCAGTAGTGATAGTGGAGATACGCAGTATTTT

V gene: TRBV5-5
J gene: TRBJ2-6
D gene: -
clone size: few
CDR3 protein: CASSFTWTPSSGANVLTF
CDR3 DNA: TGTGCCAGCAGTTTCACGTGGACACCGAGCTCTGGGGCCAACGTCCTGACTTTC

V gene: TRBV19
J gene: TRBJ2-7
D gene: TRBD1
clone size: few
CDR3 protein: CASSNRDSLNYEQYF
CDR3 DNA: TGTGCCAGTAGTAACCGGGACAGTTTGAACTACGAGCAGTACTTC

V gene: TRBV7-9
J gene: TRBJ2-2
D gene: -
clone size: many
CDR3 protein: CASSSAGLTGELFF
CDR3 DNA: TGTGCCAGCAGCTCCGCGGGCTTAACCGGGGAGCTGTTTTTT

V gene: TRBV7-6
J gene: TRBJ2-3
D gene: TRBD2
clone size: many
CDR3 protein: CASSLGLAGGSTDTQYF
CDR3 DNA: TGTGCCAGCAGCCTCGGACTAGCGGGGGGGAGCACAGATACGCAGTATTTT

V gene: TRBV9
J gene: TRBJ2-3
D gene: TRBD1
clone size: few
CDR3 protein: CASSGRTGGLTDTQYF
CDR3 DNA: TGTGCCAGCAGCGGCCGGACAGGGGGCTTGACAGATACGCAGTATTTT

V gene: TRBV10-2
J gene: TRBJ1-6
D gene: TRBD1
clone size: -
CDR3 protein: CASSPGQAPATTLHF
CDR3 DNA: TGCGCCAGCAGCCCCGGACAGGCCCCAGCCACCACCCTCCACTTT